The text below deals with one TCR beta chain. Its antigen is undetermined. This record comes from a study of cytotoxic CD8 clonotypes in ibrutinib-treated CLL. Study findings and constraints: Baseline levels of clonality went above those of age-matched healthy donors and moved with circulating CD8+ T-cell counts. Progressing patients had sampling times that differed from those of sustained-remission patients.

With 5 bases clipped from V and 1 base from J, the junction kept 10 bases outside the gene matches. There are 16 residues in the CDR3. Per the germline V gene, CDR1 is SEHNR and CDR2 is FQNEAQ (reference sequence). Method: immunoSEQ multiplex PCR; TCRdb's copy keeps in-frame clones and lacks some. The sample has some 290,000 clones, roughly 79% seen once. The sample in question was PBMCs, obtained before ibrutinib treatment. This receptor was taken from a human donor with chronic lymphocytic leukemia. The chain combines TRBV7-9 with TRBJ2-7; TRBD2 matches at 8 bases. CDR3 amino acids: CASSTNREGPSYEQYF. DNA of the CDR3: TGTGCCAGCAGCACCAACCGGGAGGGCCCTTCCTACGAGCAGTACTTC.